The rows below give T cell receptor beta chains drawn from one sample of a study of regulatory T cells in long-lasting Graves disease. One entry per CDR3 protein, called by TCRdb with MiXCR from the multiplex PCR reads. The table lists over 300,000 distinct CDR3 sequences, around 16% of them singletons, with about a fifth in the top ten. This material consisted of peripheral blood mononuclear cells (PBMCs), taken at new diagnosis, from a patient treated with antithyroid drugs. These receptors all stem from a female donor with Graves disease. Both conserved end residues are part of each CDR3. The D gene is left open where the match is weak. Some rows mark clone size as missing; the rest say once, few, many or name a class of expanded clone.

few,TRBD1,TRBJ1-2,TRBV5-6,CASSDLIPDRVGYGYTF,TGTGCCAGCAGCGACCTAATCCCGGACAGGGTTGGCTATGGCTACACCTTC
many,.,TRBJ1-2,TRBV29-1,CSVEVRKGYTF,TGCAGCGTTGAAGTGCGGAAAGGCTACACCTTC
many,.,TRBJ2-1,TRBV2,CASMGHRQAYNEQFF,TGTGCCAGCATGGGACACCGACAGGCCTACAATGAGCAGTTCTTC
few,TRBD1,TRBJ2-5,TRBV4-3,CASSQSRDSQETQYF,TGCGCCAGCAGCCAGTCCCGGGACAGCCAAGAGACCCAGTACTTC
.,TRBD1,TRBJ2-1,TRBV4-1,CASSQGQGADNEQFF,TGCGCCAGCAGCCAAGGACAGGGGGCGGACAATGAGCAGTTCTTC
.,.,TRBJ2-7,TRBV27,CASSPLSTQIYEQYF,TGTGCCAGCAGCCCCCTGTCAACTCAGATCTACGAGCAGTACTTC
many,TRBD2,TRBJ2-3,TRBV7-2,CASSWTSGGAGDTQYF,TGTGCCAGCAGCTGGACTAGCGGGGGGGCCGGAGATACGCAGTATTTT
few,.,TRBJ2-1,TRBV7-3,CASGLFVSEYNEQFF,TGTGCCAGCGGCTTATTTGTGTCTGAGTACAATGAGCAGTTCTTC
.,.,TRBJ2-2,TRBV28,CASTGWSRVATGELFF,TGTGCCAGCACAGGTTGGTCCAGGGTGGCCACCGGGGAGCTGTTTTTT
.,.,TRBJ2-3,TRBV20-1,CSGPSNGSTNTQYF,TGCAGTGGCCCGAGTAACGGCAGCACAAATACGCAGTATTTT